This passage covers 25 T cell receptor beta chains from one sample sequenced in a study of CXCR3-negative and CXCR3-positive naive CD8 T cells (dated by TCRdb to the late 2010s). Broader findings and caveats from the paper: TRB CDR3s from CXCR3-positive naive cells showed higher hydrophobicity (lower Kidera factor 4), lower energy, and higher strength and volume indices than CXCR3-negative naive cells.

The instrument was a NextSeq 550. The Human TCR Profiling Kit (MiLaboratory) was used to make UMI-labeled 5' RACE TRB cDNA libraries. Reads reprocessed by TCRdb are summarized as one entry per CDR3 protein sequence, and DNA is absent. The sample has about 150,000 distinct CDR3 sequences on record. 0.41% of the sample is taken by the ten largest. No antigens are known for them. The source material was naive CXCR3+ CD8+ T cells from blood. Explained via the paper, the cell subset or site label denotes: CD45RO-CCR7+CD27+CD95- naive CD8+ T cells expressing CXCR3 (TNR3+). Every receptor here comes from a human donor in good health. Some clones in this sample may be carry-over from other donors' samples.

The gene calls are TRBV21-1 and TRBJ2-7; TCRdb's D gene call, TRBD2, goes unchecked for lack of DNA. TRBV21-1 constitutes a pseudogene. This CDR3 has 15 residues. The CDR3 spells CASSRRSGGPYEQYF.

The rearrangement joins TRBV23-1 to TRBJ2-7; the TCRdb call, TRBD1, lacks DNA for checking. TRBV23-1 is placed among ORFs of uncertain function. CDR3 length: 18 amino acids. The CDR3 sequence: CASSPTPYVRDSDYEQYF.

V and J are TRBV14 and TRBJ2-2; TCRdb proposes TRBD1, but this gene call is untestable without DNA. Germline CDR1 reads SGHDN; CDR2 reads FVKESK. This CDR3 comprises 19 residues. CDR3 in amino acids: CASSQERYDRVVIPGELFF.

V and J are TRBV28 and TRBJ2-7. The germline gives CDR1 MDHEN, CDR2 SYDVKM. The CDR3 is 13 amino acids. CDR3: CASSSVGDYEQYF.

This chain connects TRBV9 to TRBJ2-1; the TCRdb call, TRBD2, lacks DNA for checking. This CDR3 has 18 amino acids. Germline-derived CDR1 and CDR2 are SGDLS and YYNGEE. This CDR3 is CASSANLLAGASYNEQFF.

The chain couples TRBV29-1 to TRBJ1-2. The CDR3 runs 16 residues. Per germline, CDR1 SQVTM and CDR2 ANQGSEA. The CDR3 sequence: CSVEETGSFSNYGYTF. Full variable domain (missing parts from reference TRBV29-1 and TRBJ1-2): SAVISQKPSRDICQRGTSLTIQCQVDSQVTMMFWYRQQPGQSLTLIATANQGSEATYESGFVIDKFPISRPNLTFSTLTVSNMSPEDSSIYLCSVEETGSFSNYGYTFGSGTRLTVV.

The V call is TRBV20-1, the J call TRBJ2-1; there is no DNA to check the TCRdb D call of TRBD2. This CDR3 is built from 14 residues. Germline V CDR1 and CDR2: DFQATT, SNEGSKA (reference sequence). CDR3 loop: CSARDRGTSDEQFF.

V is TRBV5-1 and J is TRBJ2-7; TCRdb's D call, TRBD1, is unchecked because there is no DNA. Per germline, CDR1 SGHRS and CDR2 YFSETQ. The CDR3 spans 16 residues. CDR3: CASSSRVGTAYYEQYF.

J is TRBJ1-6 and V is TRBV6-2 or TRBV6-3; TCRdb's D gene call, TRBD1, goes unchecked for lack of DNA. CDR1 and CDR2 (germline): MNHEY, SVGEGT. The CDR3 length is 14 residues. CDR3 amino acids: CASIKATRDSPLHF.

Here the CDR3 reads CASRPPTGPLWNEQFF. The chain has TRBV11-2 and TRBJ2-1; TCRdb reports TRBD2, a call that lacks DNA to check it against. The germline CDR1 and CDR2 sequences are SGHAT and FQNNGV. The CDR3 has 16 residues.

The gene calls are TRBV6-6 and TRBJ1-1; TCRdb outputs TRBD1, but without DNA this stays unchecked. From germline, CDR1 is MNHNY and CDR2 SVGAGI (reference sequence). The CDR3 runs 12 residues. The chain's CDR3 is CASSYGADAAFF.

The chain is built from TRBV23-1 and TRBJ2-3; TCRdb's D call, TRBD1, is unchecked because there is no DNA. TRBV23-1 is noted as an ORF with a role that remains uncertain. The CDR3 totals 16 residues. The CDR3 here is CASTRAGTDSTDTQYF.

The genes are TRBV20-1 and TRBJ2-1. CDR3 length: 15 amino acids. Germline values: CDR1 DFQATT, CDR2 SNEGSKA (reference sequence). This CDR3 reads CSARSLAGLYNEQFF.

The chain combines TRBV6-5 with TRBJ2-5; TCRdb names TRBD2, which stays unverified in the absence of DNA. In germline, CDR1 is MNHEY, CDR2 SVGAGI. This CDR3 has 15 residues. The CDR3 loop is CASRGLAMYQETQYF.

The rearrangement uses TRBV29-1 and TRBJ1-2; lacking DNA, the TRBD1 call made by TCRdb goes unchecked. CDR1 is SQVTM, CDR2 ANQGSEA, per germline. This CDR3 comprises 14 residues. The CDR3 is CSVEGQGASYGYTF.

The chain uses TRBV7-8 and TRBJ2-7; the TRBD2 assignment by TCRdb is unverifiable without DNA. Germline CDR1 and CDR2: SGHVS and FQNEAQ. The CDR3 extends over 14 amino acids. CDR3 loop: CASSPRASSYEQYF.

The CDR3 loop is CSASPFGQGLFEAFF. The chain recombines TRBV20-1 with TRBJ1-1; TCRdb selects TRBD1, and the lack of DNA leaves this call unchecked. This CDR3 is 15 amino acids long. The V gene's germline CDR1 is DFQATT and CDR2 SNEGSKA (reference sequence).

V is TRBV7-6 and J is TRBJ2-1; the TRBD2 assignment by TCRdb is unverifiable without DNA. Germline loops: CDR1 SGHVS, CDR2 FNYEAQ. The CDR3 has 17 residues. The CDR3 loop is CASSYEPGLAEFYEQFF.

V and J are TRBV9 and TRBJ2-1; the TRBD1 assignment by TCRdb is unverifiable without DNA. The length of the CDR3 is 13 residues. CDR1 and CDR2 (germline): SGDLS, YYNGEE. This CDR3 is CASGTDIYNEQFF.

The gene calls are TRBV6-6 and TRBJ2-2; without DNA, the TCRdb call of TRBD1 cannot be checked. The germline V gene encodes CDR1 MNHNY and CDR2 SVGAGI (reference sequence). The CDR3 runs to 15 residues. CDR3 in amino acids: CASSTGTGFTGELFF.

The rearrangement links TRBV30 to TRBJ2-7; TCRdb picks TRBD1, but there is no DNA to check that call. The CDR3 runs 15 residues. Per the germline V gene, CDR1 is GTSNPN and CDR2 is SVGIG (reference sequence). This chain's CDR3 is CAWSPGQHQAYEQYF.

The rearrangement uses TRBV6-6 and TRBJ1-1; the TRBD1 assignment by TCRdb is unverifiable without DNA. The V gene's germline CDR1 is MNHNY and CDR2 SVGAGI (reference sequence). The CDR3 loop spans 16 amino acids. CDR3 protein: CASRYGQEGPNTEAFF.

This rearrangement joins TRBV9 to TRBJ2-3. The CDR3 totals 14 residues. CDR1 and CDR2 (germline): SGDLS, YYNGEE. CDR3 loop: CASSVDGSTDTQYF.

This chain joins TRBV15 and TRBJ1-2; TCRdb names TRBD1, which stays unverified in the absence of DNA. Germline V gene lookup returns CDR1 LNHNV and CDR2 YYDKDF (reference sequence). The length of the CDR3 is 16 residues. The CDR3 sequence is CATSGVFQGLNYGYTF.

V usage is TRBV9 and J usage is TRBJ1-3. CDR1 is SGDLS and CDR2 is YYNGEE in the germline V gene. CDR3 size: 14 residues. The CDR3 region is CASSGGSSGNTIYF. Full variable domain (outside the CDR3, taken from reference TRBV9 and TRBJ1-3): DSGVTQTPKHLITATGQRVTLRCSPRSGDLSVYWYQQSLDQGLQFLIQYYNGEERAKGNILERFSAQQFPDLHSELNLSSLELGDSALYFCASSGGSSGNTIYFGEGSWLTVV.